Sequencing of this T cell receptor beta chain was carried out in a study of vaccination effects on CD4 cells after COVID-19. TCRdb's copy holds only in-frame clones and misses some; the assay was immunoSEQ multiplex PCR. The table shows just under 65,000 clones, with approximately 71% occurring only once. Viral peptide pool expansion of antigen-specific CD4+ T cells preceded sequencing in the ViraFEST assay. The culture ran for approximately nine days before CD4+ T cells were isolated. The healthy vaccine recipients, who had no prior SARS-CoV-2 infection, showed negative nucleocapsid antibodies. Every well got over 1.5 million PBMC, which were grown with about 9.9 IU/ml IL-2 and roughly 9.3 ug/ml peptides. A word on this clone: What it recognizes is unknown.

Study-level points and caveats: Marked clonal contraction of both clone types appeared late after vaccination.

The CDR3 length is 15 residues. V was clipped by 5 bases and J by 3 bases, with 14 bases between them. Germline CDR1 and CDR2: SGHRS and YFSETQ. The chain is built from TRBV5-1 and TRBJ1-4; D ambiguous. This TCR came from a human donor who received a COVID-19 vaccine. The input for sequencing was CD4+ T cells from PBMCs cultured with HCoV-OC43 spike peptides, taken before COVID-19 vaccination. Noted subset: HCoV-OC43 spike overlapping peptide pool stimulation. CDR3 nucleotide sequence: TGCGCCAGCAGGACCTCAGTAACAGCTAATGAAAAACTGTTTTTT. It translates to CASRTSVTANEKLFF.